The rows below give T cell receptor beta chains drawn from one sample of a study of cytomegalovirus exposure and HLA in healthy donors. Method: immunoSEQ multiplex PCR; TCRdb's copy keeps in-frame clones and lacks some. The data show over 150,000 clones, roughly 79% seen once. Sequenced: PBMCs. The receptor set was obtained from a male donor in good health and CMV-seronegative. Both conserved end residues are part of each CDR3. Fields, in order: D gene, V gene, J gene, clone size, CDR3 DNA, CDR3 protein. The D gene is left open where the match is weak. A clone size is listed for some rows: how often the clone was seen (once, few, many), or a class if it is expanded.

>NA|TRBV28|TRBJ2-7|NA
TGTGCCAGCAGTTTATCTTCTTACGAGCAGTACTTC
CASSLSSYEQYF
>NA|TRBV6-1|TRBJ1-2|few
TGTGCCAGCAGTGAACAAGAACGGGGTCCTAGGTATGGCTACACCTTC
CASSEQERGPRYGYTF
>TRBD1|TRBV14|TRBJ1-5|NA
TGTGCCAGCAGCCAGTGGACAGGTCAGCCCCAGCATTTT
CASSQWTGQPQHF
>NA|TRBV11-2|TRBJ1-6|NA
TGTGCCAGCAGCTTAGAGGGCCCGTATTCACCCCTCCACTTT
CASSLEGPYSPLHF
>TRBD1|TRBV6-5|TRBJ2-7|NA
TGTGCCAGCACTCTCGGACAGGGTCAGCACGAGCAGTACTTC
CASTLGQGQHEQYF
>NA|TRBV30|TRBJ1-2|NA
TGTGCCTGGAGCGACAGGCCCCCAGGCGGCTACACCTTC
CAWSDRPPGGYTF
>TRBD1|TRBV27|TRBJ1-2|few
TGTGCCAGCAGTTTAAGGGGACAGAATAACTATGGCTACACCTTC
CASSLRGQNNYGYTF
>TRBD1|TRBV12-5|TRBJ1-2|NA
TGTGCTAGTGCGGGCAGGGGGCTAGCTAACTATGGCTACACCTTC
CASAGRGLANYGYTF
>TRBD2|TRBV30|TRBJ2-1|once
TGTGCCTGGATGCTAATCACTAGCGGGAGTAGTGATGAGCAGTTCTTC
CAWMLITSGSSDEQFF
>TRBD1|TRBV5-1|TRBJ2-2|NA
TGCGCCAGCAGCTCTGACAGGGGGCTGATCGGGGAGCTGTTTTTT
CASSSDRGLIGELFF
>TRBD1|TRBV7-3|TRBJ2-6|once
TGTGCCAGCAGTCCGATGGCAGGGGGAGCTGGGGCCAACGTCCTGACTTTC
CASSPMAGGAGANVLTF
>TRBD2|TRBV19|TRBJ2-1|NA
TGTGCCAGTAGTATCCGGGGGGGGAGCGGCAATGAGCAGTTCTTC
CASSIRGGSGNEQFF
>TRBD2|TRBV7-2|TRBJ2-7|few
TGTGCCAGCAGCTATAGTCCGACTAGCGGGAGGACCTACGAGCAGTACTTC
CASSYSPTSGRTYEQYF
>TRBD1|TRBV28|TRBJ1-3|NA
TGTGCCAGCAGAACGACAGGGGCTGGAAACACCATATATTTT
CASRTTGAGNTIYF
>NA|TRBV4-1|TRBJ2-3|few
TGCGCCAGCAGCCAAGGAGTCTCGGATACGCAGTATTTT
CASSQGVSDTQYF
>NA|TRBV30|TRBJ1-5|few
TGTGCCTGGAGGACGCAGGGTAGCAATCAGCCCCAGCATTTT
CAWRTQGSNQPQHF
>TRBD1|TRBV6-1|TRBJ2-3|NA
TGTGCCAGCAGTGATCCCCCTATCAGGGCAGGGGGAACAGATACGCAGTATTTT
CASSDPPIRAGGTDTQYF
>NA|TRBV6-6|TRBJ1-6|few
TGTGCCAGCACCTTTGAACGGGGAAATTCACCCCTCCACTTT
CASTFERGNSPLHF
>NA|TRBV7-9|TRBJ2-7|few
TGTGCCAGCAGCTTAGACGGGAGAAGGAACGAGCAGTACTTC
CASSLDGRRNEQYF
>NA|TRBV6-6|TRBJ2-2|NA
TGTGCCAGCAACCGGGGGTCGAACACCGGGGAGCTGTTTTTT
CASNRGSNTGELFF
>TRBD1|TRBV2|TRBJ1-1|NA
TGTGCCAGCAGTCCGACAGGGCGAGCTTTCTTT
CASSPTGRAFF
>NA|TRBV18|TRBJ2-3|NA
TGTGCCAGCTCCCCCCCAAGCACAGATACGCAGTATTTT
CASSPPSTDTQYF
>NA|TRBV6-5|TRBJ1-5|NA
TGTGCCAGCAAGATTGGGAGGGCCCAGCCCCAGCATTTT
CASKIGRAQPQHF
>NA|TRBV15|TRBJ2-2|once
TGTGCCACCAGCAGAGAACTAGCTAGGAACACCGGGGAGCTGTTTTTT
CATSRELARNTGELFF
>TRBD1|TRBV11-2|TRBJ1-3|once
TGTGCCAGCAGCTTAGGACAGGGAGGTGGAAACACCATATATTTT
CASSLGQGGGNTIYF
>NA|TRBV6-5|TRBJ1-6|NA
TGTGCCAGCAGTCCCTGGGACAACTATAATTCACCCCTCCACTTT
CASSPWDNYNSPLHF
>NA|TRBV4-2|TRBJ1-1|NA
TGTGCCAGCAGCCAAGACCTTTTTGAAGCTTTCTTT
CASSQDLFEAFF
>TRBD1|TRBV6-5|TRBJ2-7|NA
TGTGCCAGCAGTTACTCGGGGACAGAGTACGAGCAGTACTTC
CASSYSGTEYEQYF